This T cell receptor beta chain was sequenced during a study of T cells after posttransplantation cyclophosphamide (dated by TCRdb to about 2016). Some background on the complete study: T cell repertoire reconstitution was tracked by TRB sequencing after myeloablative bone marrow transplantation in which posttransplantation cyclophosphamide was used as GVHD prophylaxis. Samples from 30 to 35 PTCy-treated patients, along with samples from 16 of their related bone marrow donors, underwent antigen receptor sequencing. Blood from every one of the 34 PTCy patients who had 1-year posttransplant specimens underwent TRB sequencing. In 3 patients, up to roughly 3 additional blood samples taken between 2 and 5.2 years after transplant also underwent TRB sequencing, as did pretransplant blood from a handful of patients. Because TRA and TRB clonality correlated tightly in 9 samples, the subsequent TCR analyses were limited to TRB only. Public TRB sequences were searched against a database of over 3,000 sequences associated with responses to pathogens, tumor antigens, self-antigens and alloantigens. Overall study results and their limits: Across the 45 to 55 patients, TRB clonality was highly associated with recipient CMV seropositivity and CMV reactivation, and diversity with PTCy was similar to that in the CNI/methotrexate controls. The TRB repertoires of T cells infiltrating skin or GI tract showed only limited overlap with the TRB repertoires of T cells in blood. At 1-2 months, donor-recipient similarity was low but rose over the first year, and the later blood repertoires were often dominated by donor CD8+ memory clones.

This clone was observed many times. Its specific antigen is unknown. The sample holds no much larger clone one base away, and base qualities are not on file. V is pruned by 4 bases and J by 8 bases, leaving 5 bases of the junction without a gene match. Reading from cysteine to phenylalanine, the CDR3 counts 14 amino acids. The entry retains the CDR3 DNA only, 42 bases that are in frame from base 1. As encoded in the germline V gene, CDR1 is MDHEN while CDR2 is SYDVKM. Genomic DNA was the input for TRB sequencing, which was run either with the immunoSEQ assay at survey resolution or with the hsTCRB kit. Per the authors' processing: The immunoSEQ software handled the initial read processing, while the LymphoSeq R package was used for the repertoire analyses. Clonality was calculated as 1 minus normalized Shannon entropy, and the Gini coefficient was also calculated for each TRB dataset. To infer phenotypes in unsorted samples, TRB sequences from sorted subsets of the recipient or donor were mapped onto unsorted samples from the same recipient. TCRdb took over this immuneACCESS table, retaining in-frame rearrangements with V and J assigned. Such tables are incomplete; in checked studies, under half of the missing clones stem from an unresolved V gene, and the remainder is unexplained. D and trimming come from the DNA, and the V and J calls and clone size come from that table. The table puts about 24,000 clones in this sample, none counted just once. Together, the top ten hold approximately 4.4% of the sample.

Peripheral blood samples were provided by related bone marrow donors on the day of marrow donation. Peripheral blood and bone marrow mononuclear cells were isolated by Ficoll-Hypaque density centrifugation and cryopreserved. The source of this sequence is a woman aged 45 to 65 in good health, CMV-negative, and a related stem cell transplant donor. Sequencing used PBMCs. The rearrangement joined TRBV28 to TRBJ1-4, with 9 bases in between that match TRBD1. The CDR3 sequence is CASSWTGAREKLFF. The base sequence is TGTGCCAGCAGTTGGACAGGGGCCCGGGAAAAACTGTTTTTT.